The rows below give T cell receptor beta chains drawn from one sample of a study of response to subunit inactivated influenza vaccine. Via MiXCR, TCRdb re-called the RT-PCR reads, giving one row per CDR3 protein. The sample consists of some 200,000 distinct CDR3 sequences, roughly 12% of them appearing once. The same specimen was also included in a second study, on T cells expressing NK-cell markers.

The sequences come from CD8+ T cells sorted from PBMCs, collected about 11 days after vaccination. Source of these receptors: a man aged 50-59 years who received an inactivated influenza vaccine. Each CDR3 is given with its conserved first and last residue. The D gene is left open where the match is weak. Size values are once, few and many counts, or a class for expanded clones, and some rows have none.

>TRBV6-6|TRBJ2-2|NA|12|NA
TGTGCCAGCATTTCTCTAAGCGGGGAGCTGTTTTTT
CASISLSGELFF
>TRBV4-3|TRBJ2-2|few|16|TRBD1
TGCGCCAGCAGCCACCGGACAGGGGGTTACACCGGGGAGCTGTTTTTT
CASSHRTGGYTGELFF
>TRBV30|TRBJ2-7|few|14|NA
TGTGCCTGGAGTCCAGGGGCGAGCTCCTACGAGCAGTACTTC
CAWSPGASSYEQYF
>TRBV25-1|TRBJ1-5|NA|14|TRBD1
TGTGCCAGCAGTGAACCGGGACAGAATCAGCCCCAGCATTTT
CASSEPGQNQPQHF
>TRBV19|TRBJ2-7|few|14|TRBD2
TGTGCCAGTAGCCCTGGGACTAGACACTACGAGCAGTACTTC
CASSPGTRHYEQYF
>TRBV2|TRBJ2-1|many|10|NA
TGTGCCAGTGAAGGGGTTGAGCAGTTCTTC
CASEGVEQFF
>TRBV7-9|TRBJ2-2|many|11|NA
TGTGCCAGCACGGGTTCCGGGGAGCTGTTTTTT
CASTGSGELFF
>TRBV12-3/TRBV12-4|TRBJ1-4|few|12|NA
TGTGCCAGCAGGTCCACCGGGACCAGACTGTTTTTT
CASRSTGTRLFF
>TRBV7-6|TRBJ2-7|NA|13|NA
TGTGCCAGCGGGGGGGACAGGTCCTACGAGCAGTACTTC
CASGGDRSYEQYF
>TRBV3-1|TRBJ2-1|few|16|TRBD2
TGTGCCAGCAGCCAAGATCCTAGCGGGAGACTCTTTGAGCAGTTCTTC
CASSQDPSGRLFEQFF
>TRBV29-1|TRBJ2-5|many|15|TRBD2
TGCAGCGTTGATGGCGCAGCGGGGGATCAAGAGACCCAGTACTTC
CSVDGAAGDQETQYF
>TRBV28|TRBJ2-2|few|14|NA
TGTGCCAGCAGTTTGCTGGGGAACACCGGGGAGCTGTTTTTT
CASSLLGNTGELFF
>TRBV7-9|TRBJ1-4|NA|17|NA
TGTGCCAGCAGCTTTCTCCCGACAGTCCCAACTAATGAAAAACTGTTTTTT
CASSFLPTVPTNEKLFF
>TRBV2|TRBJ2-3|NA|17|TRBD2
TGTGCCAGCAGCGCCCCGGGACTAGCGGGGCTCACAGATACGCAGTATTTT
CASSAPGLAGLTDTQYF
>TRBV7-3|TRBJ2-1|NA|13|NA
TGTGCCAGCAGCTTAGAACTGCACAATGAGCAGTTCTTC
CASSLELHNEQFF
>TRBV11-2|TRBJ2-3|few|14|TRBD2
TGTGCCAGCAGCTTAGATCTGCGGGGGGATACGCAGTATTTT
CASSLDLRGDTQYF
>TRBV10-3|TRBJ2-7|few|15|NA
TGTGCCATCAGTGACCTAGAACCGACCTCCTACGAGCAGTACTTC
CAISDLEPTSYEQYF
>TRBV4-1|TRBJ2-7|NA|14|TRBD1
TGCGCCAGCAGCACAACAGGGGGCAAGTACGAGCAGTACTTC
CASSTTGGKYEQYF
>TRBV6-1|TRBJ2-4|NA|17|NA
TGTGCCAGCAGTACACACAGGGACCCTCAAGCCAAAAACATTCAGTACTTC
CASSTHRDPQAKNIQYF
>TRBV4-3|TRBJ1-1|many|14|NA
TGCGCCAGCAGCCAAGACTGGGGGACCGGTGAAGCTTTCTTT
CASSQDWGTGEAFF
>TRBV4-2|TRBJ1-1|NA|15|NA
TGTGCCAGCAGCCAAGTCGGCCAGATGAACACTGGAGCTTTCTTT
CASSQVGQMNTGAFF
>TRBV7-9|TRBJ2-1|NA|14|TRBD2
TGTGCCTGGAACGCGGGACTAGCGTTCAATGAGCAGTTCTTC
CAWNAGLAFNEQFF
>TRBV29-1|TRBJ2-3|many|15|TRBD2
TGCAGCGCCCGGCGACTAGCGGGAGGCACAGATACGCAGTATTTT
CSARRLAGGTDTQYF
>TRBV11-1|TRBJ1-6|NA|18|TRBD1
TGTGCCAGCAGCTTAGCTCCCGGGACAGGGAGCTATAATTCACCCCTCCACTTT
CASSLAPGTGSYNSPLHF
>TRBV11-2|TRBJ2-5|many|16|TRBD1
TGTGCCAGCAGAGAAACAGGGGGCTTAGGGCAAGAGACCCAGTACTTC
CASRETGGLGQETQYF
>TRBV7-9|TRBJ2-5|NA|14|NA
TGTGCCAGCAGCTTAGGGGCGGCTATCGGGACCCAGTACTTC
CASSLGAAIGTQYF
>TRBV7-8|TRBJ2-3|many|16|TRBD1
TGTGCCAGCAGCTTTGAGACAGGGACAGTTTCAGATACGCAGTATTTT
CASSFETGTVSDTQYF
>TRBV19|TRBJ2-1|NA|14|NA
TGTGCCAGTTGCTCGGGCTGGACGGGCAATGAGCAGTTCTTC
CASCSGWTGNEQFF
>TRBV13|TRBJ2-7|few|14|NA
TGTGCCAGCAGCTCTCAGCGGAACCCCTACGAGCAGTACTTC
CASSSQRNPYEQYF
>TRBV9|TRBJ1-2|NA|14|NA
TGTGCCAGCAGCCCACCTAGGGGGGACGGGGGCTACACCTTC
CASSPPRGDGGYTF
>TRBV9|TRBJ2-7|few|15|NA
TGTGCCAGCAGCGTAGGAGGCGGATACTCCTACGAGCAGTACTTC
CASSVGGGYSYEQYF
>TRBV5-1|TRBJ2-7|few|14|TRBD2
TGCGCCAGCAGCATCGGGGGGACCGCCGGCGAGCAGTACTTC
CASSIGGTAGEQYF
>TRBV7-8|TRBJ2-5|many|13|NA
TGTGCCAGCAGCTTGGCAGGACCGGAGACCCAGTACTTC
CASSLAGPETQYF
>TRBV4-2|TRBJ2-7|few|13|NA
TGTGCCAGCGGCCAAGGGAGCTCCTACGAGCAGTACTTC
CASGQGSSYEQYF
>TRBV12-3/TRBV12-4|TRBJ2-7|NA|13|NA
TGTGCCAGCAGTCCATCAGCGTACCACGAGCAGTACTTC
CASSPSAYHEQYF
>TRBV11-2|TRBJ2-3|NA|17|TRBD2
TGTGCCAGCAGCCCCAACCCACTAGCGGGGGTCTCAGATACGCAGTATTTT
CASSPNPLAGVSDTQYF
>TRBV28|TRBJ1-6|few|17|TRBD1
TGTGCCAGCAGATCCGGGATAGGACAGGCCTATAATTCACCCCTCCACTTT
CASRSGIGQAYNSPLHF
>TRBV3-1|TRBJ2-2|few|15|TRBD2
TGTGCCAGCAGCCTTGGACTAGCGGACACCGGGGAGCTGTTTTTT
CASSLGLADTGELFF
>TRBV15|TRBJ2-2|NA|18|TRBD1
TGTGCCACCAGCAGAGACGATTACAGGGGCCTCCATGTCGGGGAGCTGTTTTTT
CATSRDDYRGLHVGELFF
>TRBV7-9|TRBJ2-3|many|14|NA
TGTGCCAGCAGCTTAGTGGCAGTCACAGATACGCAGTATTTT
CASSLVAVTDTQYF
>TRBV5-6|TRBJ1-6|NA|12|NA
TGTGCCAGCAGCTTCATGTTTACAGCTCTCCACTTT
CASSFMFTALHF
>TRBV7-9|TRBJ2-5|NA|14|NA
TGTGCCAGCAGCTTAAATCGGGGGCAAGAGACCCAGTACTTC
CASSLNRGQETQYF
>TRBV4-1|TRBJ2-7|few|12|NA
TGCGCCAGCAGCCGGAGGCCGCACGAGCAGTACTTC
CASSRRPHEQYF
>TRBV20-1|TRBJ2-7|few|13|TRBD1
TGCAGTGCTACTGGGACAGCCTCCTACGAGCAGTACTTC
CSATGTASYEQYF
>TRBV7-9|TRBJ1-2|few|15|NA
TGTGCCAGCAGCTTAGGGGGGCAGGGTGGCTATGGCTACACCTTC
CASSLGGQGGYGYTF
>TRBV29-1|TRBJ2-5|many|16|TRBD2
TGCAGCGTTGGGGGACTAGCGGGGAGTATGCCAGAGACCCAGTACTTC
CSVGGLAGSMPETQYF
>TRBV12-3/TRBV12-4|TRBJ2-7|many|14|TRBD1
TGTGCCAGCAGCCCTACAGGGGAGTACTACGAGCAGTACTTC
CASSPTGEYYEQYF
>TRBV20-1|TRBJ2-3|few|13|NA
TGCAGTGCTTCTAGCCTTTCGACAGATACGCAGTATTTT
CSASSLSTDTQYF
>TRBV11-2|TRBJ2-3|NA|20|NA
TGTGCCAGCAGCACCACAGACATTTTCGGGACCTACTCGAGCACAGATACGCAGTATTTT
CASSTTDIFGTYSSTDTQYF
>TRBV10-3|TRBJ2-1|many|16|TRBD1
TGTGCCATCAGTGACGGACAGGGTGGCAGCGGCAATGAGCAGTTCTTC
CAISDGQGGSGNEQFF
>TRBV27|TRBJ2-7|few|14|TRBD1
TGTGCCAGCAGCACCGGGACAGGGGGCCTCGAGCAGTACTTC
CASSTGTGGLEQYF
>TRBV4-2|TRBJ2-1|few|17|NA
TGTGCCAGCAGCCAAGGACCGGGACTCCAAACCTACAATGAGCAGTTCTTC
CASSQGPGLQTYNEQFF
>TRBV25-1|TRBJ2-1|NA|13|NA
TGTGCCAGCAGTGAAGGGGGAAGCCCACACAGGTTCTTC
CASSEGGSPHRFF
>TRBV4-1|TRBJ1-1|few|14|NA
TGCGCCAGCAGCCACAGGGCGATGAACACTGAAGCTTTCTTT
CASSHRAMNTEAFF
>TRBV4-1|TRBJ1-6|few|14|NA
TGCGCCAGCAGCCAGTGGACAGCTAATTCACCCCTCCACTTT
CASSQWTANSPLHF